The 9 T cell receptor beta chains below all came from one sample that was sequenced in a study of blood T cell repertoires in COVID-19. Repertoires were generated with immunoSEQ multiplex PCR, while TCRdb's copy carries only in-frame clones and drops some. The repertoire holds about 190,000 clones, approximately 90% seen once, with around 1.1% in the top ten. The specimen was peripheral blood. The receptors were sampled from a man aged 25-45 years with acute or convalescent COVID-19.

The chain is built from TRBV7-9 and TRBJ1-2, with D maybe TRBD1 (6 bases). The CDR3 length is 14 residues. Germline V CDR1 and CDR2: SEHNR, FQNEAQ (reference sequence). Trimming removed 7 bases at V and 6 bases at J, with 18 bases between. The CDR3 DNA sequence: TGTGCCAGCACCTCTACGGGGGGGGCAAATGGCTACACCTTC. It codes for CASTSTGGANGYTF.

The V and J genes are TRBV19 and TRBJ1-2; no firm D call. Germline V lookup: CDR1 LNHDA, CDR2 SQIVND (reference sequence). The CDR3 contains 14 residues. Trimming stripped 1 base from V and 4 bases from J, with 10 bases between. The CDR3 region is CASSIGSRSYGYTF. Written as DNA, the CDR3 is TGTGCCAGTAGTATAGGGAGTAGGAGCTATGGCTACACCTTC.

The CDR3 spells CASSPRTGSSPLHF. In DNA form, the CDR3 reads TGTGCCAGCAGCCCAAGGACAGGGTCTTCACCCCTCCACTTT. V is TRBV7-2 and J is TRBJ1-6; 8 nucleotides align to TRBD1. Looked up from germline, CDR1 is SGHTA and CDR2 is FQGNSA. V lost 5 bases, J lost 9 bases, and 6 bases stayed unmatched. The CDR3 sequence is 14 residues long.

This sequence joins TRBV5-1 and TRBJ1-5; D not certain. Trimming cost V 4 bases and J 1 base, with 12 bases left between them. CDR3 length equals 15 residues. CDR1 is SGHRS and CDR2 is YFSETQ in the germline V gene. DNA of the CDR3: TGCGCCAGCAGCCCCAACACGGGGAGCAATCAGCCCCAGCATTTT. Its protein is CASSPNTGSNQPQHF.

The J gene is TRBJ1-1, the V gene TRBV30, with 8 bases fitting TRBD1. The V gene's germline CDR1 is GTSNPN and CDR2 SVGIG (reference sequence). The V gene end was trimmed by 3 bases and the J gene end by 11 bases; junction bases not matched to a gene: 20. The CDR3 loop spans 16 amino acids. DNA of the CDR3: TGTGCCTGGAGGGAGCTCCGGATACAGGGGACAGGTGGCGCTTTCTTT. This codes for CAWRELRIQGTGGAFF.

This sequence joins TRBV12-3 or TRBV12-4 and TRBJ1-5, with D possibly TRBD1 on 6 matching bases. V lost 4 bases to trimming and J lost 6 bases, with 10 bases between them. The CDR3 extends over 13 amino acids. The CDR3 nucleotides are TGTGCCAGCAGTTACAGGGCCGGTCAGCCCCAGCATTTT. It specifies CASSYRAGQPQHF.

The gene calls are TRBV5-1 and TRBJ2-5, with a tentative D call TRBD2 (7 bases). This CDR3 has 14 residues. Germline V gives CDR1 SGHRS, CDR2 YFSETQ. V lost 2 bases and J lost 5, with 13 bases in between. Written as DNA, the CDR3 is TGCGCCAGCAGCTTTGAGGGGGGGCTGGAGACCCAGTACTTC. It translates to CASSFEGGLETQYF.

V usage is TRBV19 and J usage is TRBJ1-1; 8 bases are shared with TRBD1. The CDR3 length is 14 residues. Germline CDR1 LNHDA, CDR2 SQIVND (reference sequence). The ends lost 5 bases at V and 1 base at J; junction bases unmatched: 3. The CDR3 region has the DNA TGTGCCAGTAGTTGGGGGACAGGGAACACTGAAGCTTTCTTT. It yields the protein CASSWGTGNTEAFF.

V gene TRBV20-1 combines with J gene TRBJ2-3, with 9 bases fitting TRBD2. Trimming at V came to 3 bases and at J to 6 bases, leaving 13 bases not matched to a gene. The CDR3 runs 16 residues. Germline V gives CDR1 DFQATT, CDR2 SNEGSKA (reference sequence). CDR3 amino acids: CSASTRLADLRDTQYF. The CDR3 nucleotides read TGCAGTGCTAGTACCCGACTAGCGGACCTCAGGGATACGCAGTATTTT.